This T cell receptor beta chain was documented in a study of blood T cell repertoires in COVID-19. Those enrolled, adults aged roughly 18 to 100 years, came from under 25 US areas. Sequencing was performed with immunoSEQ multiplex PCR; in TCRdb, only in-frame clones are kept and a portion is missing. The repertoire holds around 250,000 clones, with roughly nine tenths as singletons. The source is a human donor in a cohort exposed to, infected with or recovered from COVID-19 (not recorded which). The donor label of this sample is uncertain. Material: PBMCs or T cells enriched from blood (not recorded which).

The CDR3, as DNA: TGTGCCAGCAGTTACTCGACAGGGGACACTGAAGCTTTCTTT. As protein: CASSYSTGDTEAFF. The V and J genes are TRBV6-5 and TRBJ1-1, with TRBD1 matching 8 bases. Germline-derived CDR1 and CDR2 are MNHEY and SVGAGI. V shed 0 bases and J 3 bases; nucleotides not matched to a gene: 0. This CDR3 has 14 amino acids.